This T cell receptor (beta chain) was captured by sequencing in a study of blood T cell repertoires in COVID-19. Study in general: PBMCs, B-cell-depleted T cells, or T cells provided the cDNA or gDNA that made up the material.

With 0 bases removed from V and 5 bases from J, the gap between germline ends came to 16 bases. This CDR3 is built from 17 residues. Germline assignment: CDR1 LGHNA and CDR2 YNFKEQ. The protocol was immunoSEQ multiplex PCR, while the TCRdb copy is restricted to in-frame clones and leaves out a portion. The data show around 200,000 clones, 70% to 90% seen once. The material sequenced was peripheral blood. The clonotype comes from a woman aged 18-29 years who had recovered from COVID-19. J is TRBJ2-2 and V is TRBV4-2; maybe TRBD2 (7 bases). The CDR3: CASSQDPGGAETGELFF. The DNA for the CDR3 is TGTGCCAGCAGCCAAGATCCGGGGGGCGCTGAGACCGGGGAGCTGTTTTTT.